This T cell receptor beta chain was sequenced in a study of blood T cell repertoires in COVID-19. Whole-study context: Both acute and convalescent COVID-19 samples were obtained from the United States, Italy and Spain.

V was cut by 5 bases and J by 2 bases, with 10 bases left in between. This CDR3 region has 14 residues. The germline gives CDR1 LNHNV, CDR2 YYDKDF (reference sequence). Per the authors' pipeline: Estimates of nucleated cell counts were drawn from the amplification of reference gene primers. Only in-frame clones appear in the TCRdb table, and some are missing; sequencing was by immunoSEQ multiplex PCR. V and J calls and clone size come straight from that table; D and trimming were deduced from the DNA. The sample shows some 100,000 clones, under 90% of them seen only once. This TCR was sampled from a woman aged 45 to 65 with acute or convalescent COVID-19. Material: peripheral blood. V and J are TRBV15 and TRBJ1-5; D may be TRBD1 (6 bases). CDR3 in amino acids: CATSPRQGNQPQHF. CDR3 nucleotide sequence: TGTGCCACCAGCCCCCGACAGGGCAATCAGCCCCAGCATTTT.